One sample yielded the 18 T cell receptor beta chains listed below, sequenced in a study of blood T cell repertoires in COVID-19 (dated by TCRdb to about 2020). The protocol used for the library was the immunoSEQ multiplex PCR assay. The source is immuneACCESS, and TCRdb retained only in-frame sequences with V and J called. Part of the clones is not carried over; for the studies checked, unresolved V genes explain less than half of this, and the remainder is unexplained. The sample records about 210,000 clones, under 95% of which are singletons. Clones ranked in the top ten supply approximately 1.2% of the sample. Specimen: peripheral blood. Receptor source: a man aged 25-45 years with acute or convalescent COVID-19.

This clone was detected once. The genes are TRBV11-3 and TRBJ2-1; D is possibly TRBD1 (5 bases). The V end lost 5 bases, the J end lost 8 bases, and 22 bases lay between the germline ends. Germline V gene sequence: CDR1 SGHNT, CDR2 YENEEA. The CDR3 has 16 residues. The CDR3 DNA follows: TGTGCCAGCAGCGTACTCGGTGGGTCAGGGTCGCATGAGCAGTTCTTC. Encoded protein: CASSVLGGSGSHEQFF. Full variable domain (remainder filled in from reference TRBV11-3 and TRBJ2-1): EAGVVQSPRYKIIEKKQPVAFWCNPISGHNTLYWYLQNLGQGPELLIRYENEEAVDDSQLPKDRFSAERLKGVDSTLKIQPAELGDSAVYLCASSVLGGSGSHEQFFGPGTRLTVL.

The chain recombines TRBV6-6 with TRBJ2-2; a weak D match, TRBD1 (6 bases). The CDR3 has 15 amino acids. V was cut by 6 bases and J by 6 bases, with 17 bases left in between. In germline, CDR1 is MNHNY, CDR2 SVGAGI (reference sequence). The CDR3 loop is CASRPSRDIPGELFF. In DNA, the CDR3 is TGTGCCAGCAGACCGTCCCGGGACATTCCCGGGGAGCTGTTTTTT.

This rearrangement joins TRBV5-1 to TRBJ1-3; D not certain. The CDR3 runs 11 residues. Trimming removed 5 bases at V and 6 bases at J, with 6 bases between. Looked up from germline, CDR1 is SGHRS and CDR2 is YFSETQ. The CDR3 protein is CASRAENTIYF. The CDR3 DNA sequence: TGCGCCAGCAGGGCCGAAAACACCATATATTTT.

CDR3 in amino acids: CASSLEAQNYGYTF. In DNA, the CDR3 is TGCGCCAGCAGCTTGGAAGCACAGAACTATGGCTACACCTTC. The V and J genes are TRBV5-1 and TRBJ1-2, with D unresolved. CDR1 is SGHRS, CDR2 YFSETQ, per germline. Trimming removed 0 bases at V and 2 bases at J, with 8 bases between. CDR3 size: 14 residues.

This clone came up many times. The genes are TRBV27 and TRBJ1-1; 10 nucleotides align to TRBD1. V was pared by 6 bases and J by 11 bases, with 9 bases of the junction left unmatched. Germline CDR1 reads MNHEY; CDR2 reads SMNVEV (reference sequence). There are 13 residues in the CDR3. As DNA, the CDR3 is TGTGCCAGCAGCCCTTGGGACAGGGGATGGGCTTTCTTT. Protein: CASSPWDRGWAFF.

The gene calls are TRBV4-1 and TRBJ2-5, with TRBD2 as a possible D gene (5 bases). The CDR3 contains 15 residues. Looked up from germline, CDR1 is MGHRA and CDR2 is YSYEKL. V was cut by 0 bases and J by 4 bases, with 12 bases left in between. CDR3 residues: CASSQDRAGPETQYF. As DNA, the CDR3 is TGCGCCAGCAGCCAAGATAGGGCGGGCCCAGAGACCCAGTACTTC.

CDR3 sequence: CASSIRRGLSQPQHF. The CDR3 region has the DNA TGTGCCAGTAGTATAAGGAGAGGGTTGAGTCAGCCCCAGCATTTT. The rearrangement uses TRBV19 and TRBJ1-5; no clear D. This CDR3 is 15 amino acids long. Trimming left V 2 bases short and J 6 bases short, with 14 bases between. CDR1 is LNHDA, CDR2 SQIVND, per germline (reference sequence). Combining the CDR3 with reference TRBV19 and TRBJ1-5 gives the whole variable domain DGGITQSPKYLFRKEGQNVTLSCEQNLNHDAMYWYRQDPGQGLRLIYYSQIVNDFQKGDIAEGYSVSREKKESFPLTVTSAQKNPTAFYLCASSIRRGLSQPQHFGDGTRLSIL.

The gene calls are TRBV12-5 and TRBJ2-6, with D perhaps TRBD1 (5 bases). Germline-derived CDR1 and CDR2 are LGHNT and FRNRAP. Trimming cost V 3 bases and J 0 bases, with 12 bases left between them. This CDR3 comprises 17 residues. The CDR3 region is CASGLDPGASGANVLTF. The CDR3 bases are TGTGCTAGTGGTTTAGACCCTGGGGCCTCTGGGGCCAACGTCCTGACTTTC.

V usage is TRBV11-2 and J usage is TRBJ1-2, with TRBD1 matching over 9 bases. The J segment lost 1 base and the V segment lost 5 bases, leaving 8 bases of the junction unmatched. Germline CDR1 SGHAT, CDR2 FQNNGV. This CDR3 has 16 amino acids. The CDR3 region is CASSGGGTGFNYGYTF. The CDR3 DNA sequence: TGTGCCAGCAGCGGAGGGGGGACAGGGTTTAACTATGGCTACACCTTC.

The chain employs TRBV7-9 and TRBJ2-6; D ambiguous. This CDR3 region has 17 residues. V was trimmed by 0 bases and J by 2 bases, leaving 11 bases between them. Germline values: CDR1 SEHNR, CDR2 FQNEAQ (reference sequence). The CDR3 here is CASSLAFGRAGANVLTF. CDR3 DNA: TGTGCCAGCAGCTTAGCGTTTGGCCGGGCTGGGGCCAACGTCCTGACTTTC.

V gene TRBV28 combines with J gene TRBJ2-7; 12 bases line up with TRBD1. Per the germline V gene, CDR1 is MDHEN and CDR2 is SYDVKM. There are 14 residues in the CDR3. After removal of 6 bases from V and 5 bases from J, the junction contained 5 bases not matched to a gene. The CDR3 coding sequence is TGTGCCAGCAGGAGGGACAGGGGGCTCAACGAGCAGTACTTC. Amino acids: CASRRDRGLNEQYF.

V usage is TRBV9 and J usage is TRBJ1-3; 9 bases align to TRBD1. Germline assignment: CDR1 SGDLS and CDR2 YYNGEE. J was trimmed by 0 bases and V by 4 bases; bases with no gene match: 8. The CDR3 has 17 residues. CDR3 region: CASSPGQGSSSGNTIYF. CDR3 nucleotide sequence: TGTGCCAGCAGCCCGGGACAGGGATCTAGCTCTGGAAACACCATATATTTT.

The chain links TRBV4-1 to TRBJ1-4; no definite D call. V was cut by 6 bases and J by 4 bases, with 9 bases left in between. Germline V gene data show CDR1 as MGHRA and CDR2 as YSYEKL. CDR3 size: 13 residues. For the CDR3, the DNA is TGCGCCAGCAGTGGTCAGATTAATGAAAAACTGTTTTTT. Its protein is CASSGQINEKLFF.

This rearrangement joins TRBV30 to TRBJ1-1; TRBD1 is a possible D gene (6 bases). The CDR3 sequence is 10 residues long. With 5 bases removed from V and 8 bases from J, the gap between germline ends came to 9 bases. The V gene's germline CDR1 is GTSNPN and CDR2 SVGIG (reference sequence). CDR3 coding DNA: TGTGCCTGGGACCAGGGGGAAGCTTTCTTT. This sequence encodes CAWDQGEAFF.

The gene calls are TRBV7-6 and TRBJ2-3; 15 positions match TRBD2. Trimming cost V 5 bases and J 4 bases; bases outside gene matches: 4. Looked up from germline, CDR1 is SGHVS and CDR2 is FNYEAQ. This CDR3 comprises 16 residues. The CDR3 loop is CASSLGTSGGSDTQYF. Here the CDR3 DNA reads TGTGCCAGCAGCCTAGGGACTAGCGGGGGGTCAGATACGCAGTATTTT. Using reference TRBV7-6 and TRBJ2-3 for the parts outside the CDR3, the full variable domain is GAGVSQSPRYKVTKRGQDVALRCDPISGHVSLYWYRQALGQGPEFLTYFNYEAQQDKSGLPNDRFSAERPEGSISTLTIQRTEQRDSAMYRCASSLGTSGGSDTQYFGPGTRLTVL.

This chain links TRBV5-5 with TRBJ2-5; D remains ambiguous. The length of the CDR3 is 15 residues. Germline V gene lookup returns CDR1 SGHKS and CDR2 YYEKEE (reference sequence). With 0 bases removed from V and 4 bases from J, the gap between germline ends came to 13 bases. For the CDR3, the DNA is TGTGCCAGCAGCTTGGATAGTCGGTCCCGAGAGACCCAGTACTTC. Amino acid sequence: CASSLDSRSRETQYF.

The chain uses TRBV2 and TRBJ2-7; weak D call: TRBD1 (7 bases). The CDR3 totals 13 residues. Trimming shortened V by 4 bases and J by 3 bases, and 10 bases separated the two germline ends. Germline CDR1 SNHLY, CDR2 FYNNEI. DNA for the CDR3: TGTGCCAGCAGTGCAGGGGGGTACTACGAGCAGTACTTC. Residues: CASSAGGYYEQYF. Full variable domain (rest looked up from reference TRBV2 and TRBJ2-7): EPEVTQTPSHQVTQMGQEVILRCVPISNHLYFYWYRQILGQKVEFLVSFYNNEISEKSEIFDDQFSVERPDGSNFTLKIRSTKLEDSAMYFCASSAGGYYEQYFGPGTRLTVT.

The V and J genes are TRBV5-1 and TRBJ1-3; D is uncertain. This CDR3 contains 14 residues. Per germline, CDR1 SGHRS and CDR2 YFSETQ. Between the trimmed V and J ends, which lost 4 bases and 6 bases, there was a span of 14 bases. The CDR3 DNA reads TGCGCCAGCAGCGCGGGAGTTCCCCAAAACACCATATATTTT. It is translated as CASSAGVPQNTIYF. The full variable domain, with the rest looked up from reference TRBV5-1 and TRBJ1-3, is KAGVTQTPRYLIKTRGQQVTLSCSPISGHRSVSWYQQTPGQGLQFLFEYFSETQRNKGNFPGRFSGRQFSNSRSEMNVSTLELGDSALYLCASSAGVPQNTIYFGEGSWLTVV.